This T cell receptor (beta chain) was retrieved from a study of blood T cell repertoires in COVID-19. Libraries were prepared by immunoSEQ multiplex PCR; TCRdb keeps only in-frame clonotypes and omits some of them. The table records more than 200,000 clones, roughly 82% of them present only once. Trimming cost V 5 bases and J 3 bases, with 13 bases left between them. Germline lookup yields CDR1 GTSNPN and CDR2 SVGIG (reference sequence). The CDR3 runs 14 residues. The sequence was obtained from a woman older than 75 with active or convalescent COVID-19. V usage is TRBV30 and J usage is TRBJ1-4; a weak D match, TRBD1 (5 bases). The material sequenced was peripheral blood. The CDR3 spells CAWRGRQANEKLFF. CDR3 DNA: TGTGCCTGGCGGGGGAGACAAGCTAATGAAAAACTGTTTTTT.